This TCR beta chain originates from a study of T cell responses to AZD1222 COVID-19 vaccine. Study-level results: Within unmutated variant regions lay the reported targets of nearly half of spike-specific TCRs.

Comments on this clone: Antigen unknown.

The V end lost 5 bases, the J end lost 3 bases, and 11 bases lay between the germline ends. The CDR3 loop spans 13 amino acids. The V gene's germline CDR1 is LNHNV and CDR2 YYDKDF (reference sequence). Sequenced by immunoSEQ multiplex PCR; TCRdb stores in-frame clones only, minus some. Of about 150,000 clones in the sample, 91% were seen once. This clonotype was sampled from an adult who received the AZD1222 COVID-19 vaccine. Sequences were derived from peripheral blood, sampled 28 days after the second AZD1222 dose. The gene calls are TRBV15 and TRBJ2-7; tentative D call: TRBD1 (6 bases). DNA for the CDR3: TGTGCCACCAGCTGGGACATGCTCTACGAGCAGTACTTC. Protein: CATSWDMLYEQYF.